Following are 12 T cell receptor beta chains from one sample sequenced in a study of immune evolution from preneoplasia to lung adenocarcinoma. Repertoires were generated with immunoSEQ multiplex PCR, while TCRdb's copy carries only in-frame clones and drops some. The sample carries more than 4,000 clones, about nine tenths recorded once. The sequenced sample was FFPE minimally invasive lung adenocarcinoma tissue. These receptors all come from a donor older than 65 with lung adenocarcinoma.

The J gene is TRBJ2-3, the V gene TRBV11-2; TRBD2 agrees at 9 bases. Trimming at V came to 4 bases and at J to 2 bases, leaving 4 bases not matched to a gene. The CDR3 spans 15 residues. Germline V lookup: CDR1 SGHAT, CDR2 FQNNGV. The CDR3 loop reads CASSSGLANTDTQYF. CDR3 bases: TGTGCCAGCAGCTCAGGACTAGCGAACACAGATACGCAGTATTTT.

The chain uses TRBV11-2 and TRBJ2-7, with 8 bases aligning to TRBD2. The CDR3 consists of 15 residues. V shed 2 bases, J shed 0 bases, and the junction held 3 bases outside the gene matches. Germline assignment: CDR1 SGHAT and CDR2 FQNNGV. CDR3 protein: CASSLREGGSYEQYF. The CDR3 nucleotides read TGTGCCAGCAGCTTACGGGAGGGGGGCTCCTACGAGCAGTACTTC.

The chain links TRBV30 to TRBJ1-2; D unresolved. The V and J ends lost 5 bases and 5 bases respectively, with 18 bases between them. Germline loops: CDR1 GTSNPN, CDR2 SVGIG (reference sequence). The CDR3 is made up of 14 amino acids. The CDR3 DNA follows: TGTGCCTGGGCCCCTAGTGCTGGAGAATATGGCTACACCTTC. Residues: CAWAPSAGEYGYTF.

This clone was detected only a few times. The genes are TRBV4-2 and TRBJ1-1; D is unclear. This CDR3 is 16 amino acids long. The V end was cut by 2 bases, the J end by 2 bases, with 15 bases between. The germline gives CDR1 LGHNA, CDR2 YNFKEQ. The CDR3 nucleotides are TGTGCCAGCAGCCAATCGGGAGGAACCCACAACACTGAAGCTTTCTTT. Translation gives CASSQSGGTHNTEAFF.

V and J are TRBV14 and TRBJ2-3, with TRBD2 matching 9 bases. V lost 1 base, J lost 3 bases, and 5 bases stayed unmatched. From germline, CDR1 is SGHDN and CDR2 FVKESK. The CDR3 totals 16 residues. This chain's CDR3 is CASSQAPLAGTDTQYF. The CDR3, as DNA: TGTGCCAGCAGCCAAGCTCCTCTAGCGGGGACAGATACGCAGTATTTT. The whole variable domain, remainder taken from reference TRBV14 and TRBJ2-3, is EAGVTQFPSHSVIEKGQTVTLRCDPISGHDNLYWYRRVMGKEIKFLLHFVKESKQDESGMPNNRFLAERTGGTYSTLKVQPAELEDSGVYFCASSQAPLAGTDTQYFGPGTRLTVL.

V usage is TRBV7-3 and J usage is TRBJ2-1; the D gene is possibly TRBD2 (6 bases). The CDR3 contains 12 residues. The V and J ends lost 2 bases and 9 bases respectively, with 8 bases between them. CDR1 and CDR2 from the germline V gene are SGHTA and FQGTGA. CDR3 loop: CASSLLGGEQFF. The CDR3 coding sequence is TGTGCCAGCAGCTTATTGGGGGGTGAGCAGTTCTTC. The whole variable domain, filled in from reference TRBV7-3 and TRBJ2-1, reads GAGVSQTPSNKVTEKGKYVELRCDPISGHTALYWYRQSLGQGPEFLIYFQGTGAADDSGLPNDRFFAVRPEGSVSTLKIQRTERGDSAVYLCASSLLGGEQFFGPGTRLTVL.

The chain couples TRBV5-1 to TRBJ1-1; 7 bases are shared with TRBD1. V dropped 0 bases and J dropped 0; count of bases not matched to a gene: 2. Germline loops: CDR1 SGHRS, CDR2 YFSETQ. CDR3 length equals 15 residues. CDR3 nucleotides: TGCGCCAGCAGCTTGGCCGGGACAGTGAACACTGAAGCTTTCTTT. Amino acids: CASSLAGTVNTEAFF.

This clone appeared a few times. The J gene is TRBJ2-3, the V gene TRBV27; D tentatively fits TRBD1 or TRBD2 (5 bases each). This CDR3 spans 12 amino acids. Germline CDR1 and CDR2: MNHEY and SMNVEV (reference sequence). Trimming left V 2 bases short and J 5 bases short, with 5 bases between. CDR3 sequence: CASSLGGDTQYF. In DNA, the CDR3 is TGTGCCAGCAGTTTAGGGGGAGATACGCAGTATTTT.

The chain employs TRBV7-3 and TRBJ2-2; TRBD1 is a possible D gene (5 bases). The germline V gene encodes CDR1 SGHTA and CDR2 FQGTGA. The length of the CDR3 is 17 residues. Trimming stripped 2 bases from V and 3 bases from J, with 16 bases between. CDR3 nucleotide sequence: TGTGCCAGCAGCTTATCTCTCTTGGGCAGGGACACCGGGGAGCTGTTTTTT. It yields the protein CASSLSLLGRDTGELFF. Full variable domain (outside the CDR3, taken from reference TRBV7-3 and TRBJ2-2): GAGVSQTPSNKVTEKGKYVELRCDPISGHTALYWYRQSLGQGPEFLIYFQGTGAADDSGLPNDRFFAVRPEGSVSTLKIQRTERGDSAVYLCASSLSLLGRDTGELFFGEGSRLTVL.

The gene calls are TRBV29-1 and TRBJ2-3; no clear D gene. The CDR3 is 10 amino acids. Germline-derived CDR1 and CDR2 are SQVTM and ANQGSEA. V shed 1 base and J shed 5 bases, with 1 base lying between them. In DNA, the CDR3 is TGCAGCGTTGAAGGAGATACGCAGTATTTT. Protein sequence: CSVEGDTQYF.

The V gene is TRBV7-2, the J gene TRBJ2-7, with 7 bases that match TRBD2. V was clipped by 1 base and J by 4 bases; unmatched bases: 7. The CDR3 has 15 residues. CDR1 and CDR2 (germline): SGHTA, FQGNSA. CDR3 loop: CASSLDGGRRYEQYF. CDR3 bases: TGTGCCAGCAGCTTAGACGGCGGGAGACGGTACGAGCAGTACTTC.

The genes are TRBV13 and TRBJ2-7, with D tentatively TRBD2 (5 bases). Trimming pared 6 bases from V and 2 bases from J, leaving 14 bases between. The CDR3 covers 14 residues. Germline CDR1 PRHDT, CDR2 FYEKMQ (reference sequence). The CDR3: CASRLGVTPYEQYF. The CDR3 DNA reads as TGTGCCAGCAGATTGGGAGTTACCCCCTACGAGCAGTACTTC. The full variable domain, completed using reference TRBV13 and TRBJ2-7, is AAGVIQSPRHLIKEKRETATLKCYPIPRHDTVYWYQQGPGQDPQFLISFYEKMQSDKGSIPDRFSAQQFSDYHSELNMSSLELGDSALYFCASRLGVTPYEQYFGPGTRLTVT.